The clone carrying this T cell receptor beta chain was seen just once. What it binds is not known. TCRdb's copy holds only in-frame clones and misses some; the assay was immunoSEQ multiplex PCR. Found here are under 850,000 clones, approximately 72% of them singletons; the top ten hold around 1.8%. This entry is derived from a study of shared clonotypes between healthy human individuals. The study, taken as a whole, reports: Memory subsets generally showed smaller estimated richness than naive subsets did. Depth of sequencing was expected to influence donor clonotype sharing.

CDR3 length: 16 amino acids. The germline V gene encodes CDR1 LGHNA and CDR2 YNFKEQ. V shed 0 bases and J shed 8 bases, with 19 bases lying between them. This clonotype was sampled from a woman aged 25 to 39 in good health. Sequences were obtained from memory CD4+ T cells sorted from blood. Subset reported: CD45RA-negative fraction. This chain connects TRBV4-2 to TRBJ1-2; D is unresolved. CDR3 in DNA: TGTGCCAGCAGCCAAGATTCTCAGAGGGCTCCTGGGGGCTACACCTTC. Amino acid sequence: CASSQDSQRAPGGYTF.